Listed below are T cell receptor beta chains from one sample, sequenced in a study of cytomegalovirus exposure and HLA in healthy donors. The repertoire was sequenced with immunoSEQ multiplex PCR; TCRdb's copy has only in-frame clones and lacks some. The data show approximately 200,000 clones, with around 67% seen just once and around 3.3% held by the top ten. Material: PBMCs. The receptors stem from a woman aged 25 to 45 in good health and CMV-seropositive. Both conserved end residues are part of each CDR3. Each record gives: V gene, D gene, clone size, J gene, CDR3 protein, CDR3 DNA. The D gene is left open where the match is weak. The size entry is marked missing in some rows and otherwise reads once, few, many or a size class.

>TRBV7-2|.|.|TRBJ2-1
CASSHPGNEQFF
TGTGCCAGCAGCCACCCAGGGAATGAGCAGTTCTTC
>TRBV28|TRBD1|few|TRBJ2-2
CASSPGTANTGELFF
TGTGCCAGCAGCCCCGGGACAGCGAACACCGGGGAGCTGTTTTTT
>TRBV4-2|TRBD2|.|TRBJ2-3
CASSQGLAGGQGKDTQYF
TGTGCCAGCAGCCAAGGGCTAGCGGGAGGGCAGGGGAAAGATACGCAGTATTTT
>TRBV28|.|once|TRBJ1-2
CASSPRAGYGYTF
TGTGCCAGCAGCCCCAGGGCAGGCTATGGCTACACCTTC
>TRBV6-4|.|.|TRBJ2-2
CASSDEDSNTGELFF
TGTGCCAGCAGTGACGAGGACTCAAACACCGGGGAGCTGTTTTTT
>TRBV5-5|.|.|TRBJ2-2
CASSVGLTNTGELFF
TGTGCCAGCAGCGTGGGACTTACGAACACCGGGGAGCTGTTTTTT
>TRBV19|TRBD2|.|TRBJ2-7
CASSAILLAGGGYEQYF
TGTGCCAGTAGTGCCATCCTACTAGCGGGAGGTGGCTACGAGCAGTACTTC
>TRBV11-2|TRBD2|.|TRBJ2-1
CASSLAGGITNEQFF
TGTGCCAGCAGCTTAGCGGGAGGTATAACGAATGAGCAGTTCTTC
>TRBV28|.|.|TRBJ2-7
CASSLRGGTYEQYF
TGTGCCAGCAGTTTGAGGGGGGGCACCTACGAGCAGTACTTC
>TRBV19|.|.|TRBJ1-1
CASSVGHQNTEAFF
TGTGCCAGTAGCGTCGGACACCAGAACACTGAAGCTTTCTTT
>TRBV29-1|TRBD2|.|TRBJ2-7
CSVVRGGYEQYF
TGCAGCGTTGTCCGGGGGGGCTACGAGCAGTACTTC
>TRBV6-6|.|.|TRBJ2-1
CASSYRSSSFYNEQFF
TGTGCCAGCAGTTACCGTAGCAGCTCCTTCTACAATGAGCAGTTCTTC
>TRBV7-9|.|.|TRBJ1-1
CASSTPQGEPAMTEAFF
TGTGCCAGCAGCACCCCACAGGGCGAGCCTGCAATGACTGAAGCTTTCTTT
>TRBV7-6|TRBD1|.|TRBJ2-7
CASSISQGAVGEQYF
TGTGCCAGCAGTATTTCCCAGGGGGCTGTCGGCGAGCAGTACTTC
>TRBV7-6|TRBD1|.|TRBJ1-3
CASSLGTGSDTIYF
TGTGCCAGCAGCCTAGGGACAGGTTCCGACACCATATATTTT
>TRBV28|TRBD2|once|TRBJ2-7
CASSSRSGITYEQYF
TGTGCCAGCAGTTCCCGTAGCGGGATTACCTACGAGCAGTACTTC
>TRBV20-1|.|.|TRBJ1-1
CSAGAGEAFF
TGCAGTGCTGGGGCAGGTGAAGCTTTCTTT
>TRBV28|TRBD2|.|TRBJ2-7
CASSFPSGRWSYEQYF
TGTGCCAGCAGTTTTCCTAGCGGGAGATGGTCCTACGAGCAGTACTTC
>TRBV10-1|TRBD2|.|TRBJ2-2
CASPDGLGNTGELFF
TGCGCCAGCCCCGATGGACTAGGTAACACCGGGGAGCTGTTTTTT
>TRBV5-4|TRBD1|.|TRBJ1-2
CASSLETGGGGSGYTF
TGTGCCAGCAGCTTGGAAACAGGGGGCGGCGGGTCTGGCTACACCTTC
>TRBV5-1|.|few|TRBJ1-1
CASSLARQTLMNTEAFF
TGCGCCAGCAGCTTGGCCCGACAGACTTTAATGAACACTGAAGCTTTCTTT
>TRBV4-2|TRBD2|few|TRBJ2-1
CASSQARGLGQGEQFF
TGTGCCAGCAGCCAAGCTAGGGGACTAGGTCAGGGTGAGCAGTTCTTC
>TRBV15|TRBD1|once|TRBJ2-4
CATSRWDRENIQYF
TGTGCCACCAGCCGCTGGGACAGGGAAAACATTCAGTACTTC
>TRBV10-3|.|.|TRBJ2-1
CAISSSGYNEQFF
TGTGCCATCAGTTCCTCAGGTTACAATGAGCAGTTCTTC
>TRBV14|.|once|TRBJ2-3
CASSQDRVDTQYF
TGTGCCAGCAGCCAAGACAGGGTGGATACGCAGTATTTT
>TRBV5-1|TRBD1|.|TRBJ1-3
CASSLTGEGNTIYF
TGCGCCAGCAGCTTGACAGGGGAGGGAAACACCATATATTTT
>TRBV28|TRBD2|.|TRBJ2-7
CASREAGTRGREQYF
TGTGCCAGCAGGGAGGCCGGGACTAGGGGGAGGGAGCAGTACTTC
>TRBV20-1|.|.|TRBJ2-1
CSARAWQGQFF
TGCAGTGCTAGAGCGTGGCAGGGGCAGTTCTTC
>TRBV2|.|.|TRBJ2-7
CASEGLSYEQYF
TGTGCCAGCGAGGGTCTAAGCTACGAGCAGTACTTC
>TRBV28|TRBD2|.|TRBJ2-1
CASSILAGDNEQFF
TGTGCCAGCAGTATTCTAGCGGGGGACAATGAGCAGTTCTTC
>TRBV28|.|.|TRBJ2-7
CASSWRGLSYEQYF
TGTGCCAGCAGTTGGCGGGGCCTCTCCTACGAGCAGTACTTC
>TRBV7-9|TRBD2|.|TRBJ2-1
CASSSGTSGRAEFF
TGTGCCAGCAGCTCCGGGACTAGCGGGAGGGCGGAGTTCTTC
>TRBV6-1|TRBD1|.|TRBJ2-7
CATNGQGYEQYF
TGTGCCACGAACGGACAGGGCTACGAGCAGTACTTC
>TRBV11-3|TRBD2|once|TRBJ2-1
CASSLVAGSGSAGEQFF
TGTGCCAGCAGCTTAGTAGCTGGTAGCGGGAGTGCCGGGGAGCAGTTCTTC
>TRBV5-4|TRBD2|once|TRBJ2-1
CASSGTSGRSLYNEQFF
TGTGCCAGCAGCGGGACTAGCGGGAGGAGTCTCTACAATGAGCAGTTCTTC
>TRBV19|.|.|TRBJ2-7
CASSITTVYEQYF
TGTGCCAGTAGTATAACGACAGTTTACGAGCAGTACTTC
>TRBV5-4|.|.|TRBJ2-1
CASSMETGRNEQFF
TGTGCCAGCAGCATGGAGACAGGACGAAATGAGCAGTTCTTC
>TRBV2|.|.|TRBJ2-3
CASSERVGQPHETQYF
TGTGCCAGCAGTGAGCGGGTTGGGCAGCCACACGAAACGCAGTATTTT
>TRBV6-5|TRBD1|.|TRBJ2-7
CASRLPTGYEQYF
TGTGCCAGCCGTCTACCGACAGGGTACGAGCAGTACTTC
>TRBV2|TRBD2|.|TRBJ2-7
CASRGLAGDSYEQYF
TGTGCCAGCAGAGGACTAGCGGGTGACTCCTACGAGCAGTACTTC
>TRBV6-5|.|.|TRBJ1-4
CASRTSGATNEKLFF
TGTGCCAGCAGGACCTCAGGGGCAACTAATGAAAAACTGTTTTTT
>TRBV28|TRBD1|.|TRBJ2-5
CASSLAGGETQYF
TGTGCCAGCAGTTTAGCAGGGGGAGAGACCCAGTACTTC
>TRBV27|.|few|TRBJ2-3
CASMFEASARNTQYF
TGTGCCAGCATGTTTGAGGCGTCGGCGCGGAATACGCAGTATTTT
>TRBV11-2|TRBD1|few|TRBJ2-2
CASSLTGGVSAGELFF
TGTGCCAGCAGCTTAACAGGGGGCGTTTCAGCCGGGGAGCTGTTTTTT
>TRBV18|TRBD1|once|TRBJ2-7
CASSPRAGGEYEQYF
TGTGCCAGCTCACCGAGGGCAGGGGGCGAGTACGAGCAGTACTTC
>TRBV27|.|.|TRBJ1-2
CASRAIDVDGYTF
TGTGCCAGCAGAGCTATCGATGTAGATGGCTACACCTTC
>TRBV4-2|.|few|TRBJ2-6
CASSQNGFSGANVLTF
TGTGCCAGCAGCCAAAACGGTTTCTCTGGGGCCAACGTCCTGACTTTC
>TRBV15|TRBD1|.|TRBJ2-7
CATSRGTGARHEQYF
TGTGCCACCAGCAGAGGGACAGGGGCGAGGCACGAGCAGTACTTC
>TRBV19|.|.|TRBJ2-1
CASQFDRSSYSEQFF
TGTGCCAGTCAATTCGACAGGAGCTCCTACAGTGAGCAGTTCTTC
>TRBV6-6|.|.|TRBJ1-5
CAGGQGSNQPQHF
TGTGCCGGAGGTCAGGGGAGTAATCAGCCCCAGCATTTT
>TRBV5-1|.|.|TRBJ2-3
CASSLGGADTQYF
TGCGCCAGCAGCTTGGGGGGGGCAGATACGCAGTATTTT